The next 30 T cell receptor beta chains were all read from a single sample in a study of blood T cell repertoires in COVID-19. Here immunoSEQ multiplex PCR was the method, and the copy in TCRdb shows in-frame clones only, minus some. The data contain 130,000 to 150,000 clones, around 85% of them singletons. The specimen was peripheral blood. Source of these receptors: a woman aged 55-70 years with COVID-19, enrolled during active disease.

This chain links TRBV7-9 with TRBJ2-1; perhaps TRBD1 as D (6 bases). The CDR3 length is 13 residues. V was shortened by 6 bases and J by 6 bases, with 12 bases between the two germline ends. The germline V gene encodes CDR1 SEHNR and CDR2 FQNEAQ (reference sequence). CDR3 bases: TGTGCCAGCAGACTCGGACAGACCAATGAGCAGTTCTTC. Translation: CASRLGQTNEQFF.

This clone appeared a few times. CDR3 bases: TGTGCCAGCAGCTTAGACGGGGGGACCGGGGAGCTGTTTTTT. Translating it yields CASSLDGGTGELFF. The chain is built from TRBV7-9 and TRBJ2-2; 7 nucleotides match TRBD2. Losses at the gene ends were 1 base for V and 5 bases for J; bases not matched to a gene: 1. The germline CDR1 and CDR2 sequences are SEHNR and FQNEAQ (reference sequence). The CDR3 sequence is 14 residues long.

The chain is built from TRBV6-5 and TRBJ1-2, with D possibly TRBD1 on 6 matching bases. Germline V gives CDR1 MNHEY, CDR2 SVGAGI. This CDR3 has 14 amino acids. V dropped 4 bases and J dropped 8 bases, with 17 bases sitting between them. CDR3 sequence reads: CASSSKTGPGGYTF. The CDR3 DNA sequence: TGTGCCAGCAGTTCCAAGACAGGCCCGGGAGGCTACACCTTC.

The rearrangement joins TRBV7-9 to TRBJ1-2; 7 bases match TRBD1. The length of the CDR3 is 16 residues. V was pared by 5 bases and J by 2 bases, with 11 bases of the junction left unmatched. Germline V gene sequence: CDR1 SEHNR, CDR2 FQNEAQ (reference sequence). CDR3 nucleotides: TGTGCCAGCAGCACACCTCCCTTAGGGGGCAACTATGGCTACACCTTC. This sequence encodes CASSTPPLGGNYGYTF.

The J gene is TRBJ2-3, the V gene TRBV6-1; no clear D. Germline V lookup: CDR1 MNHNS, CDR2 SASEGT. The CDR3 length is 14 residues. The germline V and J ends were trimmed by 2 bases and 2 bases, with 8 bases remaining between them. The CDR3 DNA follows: TGTGCCAGCAGTGAAATCCGGTTCACAGATACGCAGTATTTT. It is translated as CASSEIRFTDTQYF.

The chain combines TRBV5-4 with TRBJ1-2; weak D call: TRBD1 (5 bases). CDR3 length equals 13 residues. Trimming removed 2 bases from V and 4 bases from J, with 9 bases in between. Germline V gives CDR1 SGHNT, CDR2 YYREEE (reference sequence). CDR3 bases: TGTGCCAGCAGCTTTCACGGGGGCTATGGCTACACCTTC. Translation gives CASSFHGGYGYTF.

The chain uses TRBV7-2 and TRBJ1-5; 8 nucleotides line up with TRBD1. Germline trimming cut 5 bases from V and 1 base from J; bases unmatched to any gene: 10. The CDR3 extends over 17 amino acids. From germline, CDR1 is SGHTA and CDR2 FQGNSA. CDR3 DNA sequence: TGTGCCAGCAGCCTTGGACAGGGAGTAGCAAGCAATCAGCCCCAGCATTTT. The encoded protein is CASSLGQGVASNQPQHF.

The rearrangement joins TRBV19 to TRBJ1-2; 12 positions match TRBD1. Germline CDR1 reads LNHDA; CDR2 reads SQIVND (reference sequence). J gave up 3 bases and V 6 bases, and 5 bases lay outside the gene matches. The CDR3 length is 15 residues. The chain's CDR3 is CASRRDRGQDYGYTF. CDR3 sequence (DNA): TGTGCCAGTAGACGGGACAGGGGGCAGGACTATGGCTACACCTTC.

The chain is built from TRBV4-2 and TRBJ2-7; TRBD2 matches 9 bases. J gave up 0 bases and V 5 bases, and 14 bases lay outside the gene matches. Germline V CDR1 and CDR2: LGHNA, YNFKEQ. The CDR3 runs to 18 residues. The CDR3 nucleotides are TGTGCCAGCAGCAGCCAGATGACTAGCGGCCAGAACTCCTACGAGCAGTACTTC. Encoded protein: CASSSQMTSGQNSYEQYF.

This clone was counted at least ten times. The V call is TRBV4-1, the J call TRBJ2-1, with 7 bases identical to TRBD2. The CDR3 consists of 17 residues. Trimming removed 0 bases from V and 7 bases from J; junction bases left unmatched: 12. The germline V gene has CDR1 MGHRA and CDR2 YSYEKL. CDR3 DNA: TGCGCCAGCAGCCAAGATTCCGGCGGGGAGGGTGGGAATGAGCAGTTCTTC. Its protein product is CASSQDSGGEGGNEQFF.

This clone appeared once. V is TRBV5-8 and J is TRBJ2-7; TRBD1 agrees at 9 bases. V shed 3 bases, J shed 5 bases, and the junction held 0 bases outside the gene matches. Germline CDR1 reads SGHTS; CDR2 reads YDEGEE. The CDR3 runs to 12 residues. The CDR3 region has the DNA TGTGCCAGCAGCTGGACAGGGGACGAGCAGTACTTC. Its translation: CASSWTGDEQYF.

Here the CDR3 reads CASSIVGTPPSEQFF. The CDR3, as DNA: TGTGCCAGTAGTATAGTAGGGACACCTCCGAGCGAGCAGTTCTTC. The J gene is TRBJ2-1, the V gene TRBV19, with D possibly matching TRBD1 (6 bases). This CDR3 comprises 15 residues. The germline V gene encodes CDR1 LNHDA and CDR2 SQIVND (reference sequence). V was cut by 1 base and J by 10 bases, with 17 bases left in between. Full variable domain (rest looked up from reference TRBV19 and TRBJ2-1): DGGITQSPKYLFRKEGQNVTLSCEQNLNHDAMYWYRQDPGQGLRLIYYSQIVNDFQKGDIAEGYSVSREKKESFPLTVTSAQKNPTAFYLCASSIVGTPPSEQFFGPGTRLTVL.

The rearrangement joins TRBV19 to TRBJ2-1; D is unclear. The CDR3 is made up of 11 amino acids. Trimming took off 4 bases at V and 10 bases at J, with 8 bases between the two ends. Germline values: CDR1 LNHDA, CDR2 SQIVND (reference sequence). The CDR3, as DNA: TGTGCCAGTAGTACTTCTACGGAGCAGTTCTTC. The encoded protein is CASSTSTEQFF.

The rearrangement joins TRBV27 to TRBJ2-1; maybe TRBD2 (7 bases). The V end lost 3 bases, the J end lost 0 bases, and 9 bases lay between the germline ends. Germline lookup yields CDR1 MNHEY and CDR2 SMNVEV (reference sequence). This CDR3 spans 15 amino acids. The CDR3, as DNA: TGTGCCAGCAGTTTGGGGGGGGCCTCCTACAATGAGCAGTTCTTC. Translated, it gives CASSLGGASYNEQFF.

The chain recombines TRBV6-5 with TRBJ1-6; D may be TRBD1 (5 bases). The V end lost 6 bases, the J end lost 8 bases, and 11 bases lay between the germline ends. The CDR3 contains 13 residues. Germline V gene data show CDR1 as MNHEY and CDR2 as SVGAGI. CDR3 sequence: CASRETDDSPLHF. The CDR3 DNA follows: TGTGCCAGCAGGGAGACAGATGATTCACCCCTCCACTTT.

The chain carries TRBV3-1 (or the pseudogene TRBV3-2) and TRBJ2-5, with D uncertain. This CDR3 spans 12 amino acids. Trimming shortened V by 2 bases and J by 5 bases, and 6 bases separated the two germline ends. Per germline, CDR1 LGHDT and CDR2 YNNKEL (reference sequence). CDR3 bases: TGTGCCAGCAGCCAATTCGGTGAGACCCAGTACTTC. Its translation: CASSQFGETQYF.

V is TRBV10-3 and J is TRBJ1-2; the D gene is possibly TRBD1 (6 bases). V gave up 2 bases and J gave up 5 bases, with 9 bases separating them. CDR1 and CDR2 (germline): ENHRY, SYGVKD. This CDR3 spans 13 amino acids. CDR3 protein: CAISEKGEYGYTF. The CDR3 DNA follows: TGTGCCATCAGTGAGAAGGGGGAGTATGGCTACACCTTC.

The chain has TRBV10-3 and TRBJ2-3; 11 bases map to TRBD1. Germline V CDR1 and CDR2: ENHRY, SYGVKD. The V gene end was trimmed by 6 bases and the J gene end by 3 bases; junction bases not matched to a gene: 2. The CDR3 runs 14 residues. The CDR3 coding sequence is TGTGCCATCAGGGGGGACAGGGGGACAGATACGCAGTATTTT. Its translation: CAIRGDRGTDTQYF.

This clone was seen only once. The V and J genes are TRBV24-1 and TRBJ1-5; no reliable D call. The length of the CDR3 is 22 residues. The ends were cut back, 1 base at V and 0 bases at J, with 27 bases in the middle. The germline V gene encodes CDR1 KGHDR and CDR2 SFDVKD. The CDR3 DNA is TGTGCCACCAGTGATTTTCAGACTTCCGGGTCCTTCCCGATTTATAGCAATCAGCCCCAGCATTTT. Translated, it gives CATSDFQTSGSFPIYSNQPQHF.

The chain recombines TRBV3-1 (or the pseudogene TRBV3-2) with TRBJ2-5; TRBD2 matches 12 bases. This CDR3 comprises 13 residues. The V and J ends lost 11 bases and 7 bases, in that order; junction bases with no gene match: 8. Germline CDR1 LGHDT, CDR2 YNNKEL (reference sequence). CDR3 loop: CASGLAGFGTQYF. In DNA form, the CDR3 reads TGTGCCTCCGGACTAGCGGGGTTTGGGACCCAGTACTTC.

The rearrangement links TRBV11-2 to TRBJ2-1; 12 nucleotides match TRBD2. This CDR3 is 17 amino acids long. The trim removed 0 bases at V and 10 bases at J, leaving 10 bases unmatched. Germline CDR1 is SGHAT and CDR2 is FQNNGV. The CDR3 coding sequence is TGTGCCAGCAGCTTAGAGACTAGCGGGGGCCCTGTTGGGGAGCAGTTCTTC. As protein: CASSLETSGGPVGEQFF.

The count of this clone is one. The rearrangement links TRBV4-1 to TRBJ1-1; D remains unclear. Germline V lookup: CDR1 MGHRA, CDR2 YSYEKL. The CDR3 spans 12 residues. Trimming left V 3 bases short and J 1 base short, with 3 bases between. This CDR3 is CASSHGNTEAFF. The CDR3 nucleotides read TGCGCCAGCAGCCACGGGAACACTGAAGCTTTCTTT.

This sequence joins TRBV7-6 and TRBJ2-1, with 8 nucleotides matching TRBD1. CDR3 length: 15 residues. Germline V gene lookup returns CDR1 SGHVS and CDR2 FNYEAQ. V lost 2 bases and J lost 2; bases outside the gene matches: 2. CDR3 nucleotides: TGTGCCAGCAGCTTACCGGACAGGGCCTACAATGAGCAGTTCTTC. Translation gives CASSLPDRAYNEQFF.

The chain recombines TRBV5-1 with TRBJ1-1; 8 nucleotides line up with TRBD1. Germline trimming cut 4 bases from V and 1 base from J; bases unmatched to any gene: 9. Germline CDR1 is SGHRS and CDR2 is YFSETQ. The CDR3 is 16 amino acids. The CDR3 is CASSVETGAENTEAFF. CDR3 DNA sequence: TGCGCCAGCAGCGTAGAGACAGGGGCCGAGAACACTGAAGCTTTCTTT.

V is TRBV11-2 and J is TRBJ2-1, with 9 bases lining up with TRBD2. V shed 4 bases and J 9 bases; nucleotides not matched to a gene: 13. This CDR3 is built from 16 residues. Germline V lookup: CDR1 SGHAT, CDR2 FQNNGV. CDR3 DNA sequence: TGTGCCAGCAGCTACGGCGGGGGGGCCGGTACGAGTGAGCAGTTCTTC. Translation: CASSYGGGAGTSEQFF.

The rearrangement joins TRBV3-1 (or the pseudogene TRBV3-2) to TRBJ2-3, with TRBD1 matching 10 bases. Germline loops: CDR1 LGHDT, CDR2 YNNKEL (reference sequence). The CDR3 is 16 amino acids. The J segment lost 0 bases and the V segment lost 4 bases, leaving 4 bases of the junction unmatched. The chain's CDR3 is CASSLRTGGSTDTQYF. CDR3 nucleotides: TGTGCCAGCAGCCTGAGGACAGGGGGGAGCACAGATACGCAGTATTTT.

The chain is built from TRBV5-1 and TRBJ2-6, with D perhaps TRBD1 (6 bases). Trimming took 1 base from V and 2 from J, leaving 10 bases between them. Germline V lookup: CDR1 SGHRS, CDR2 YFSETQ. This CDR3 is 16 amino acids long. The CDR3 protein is CASSLYSGAGANVLTF. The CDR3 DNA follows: TGCGCCAGCAGCTTGTATTCAGGGGCTGGGGCCAACGTCCTGACTTTC.

The CDR3 reads CASSGGKGRETQYF. CDR3 nucleotide sequence: TGTGCCAGCTCCGGGGGGAAGGGGCGAGAGACCCAGTACTTC. This chain joins TRBV7-3 and TRBJ2-5; 7 bases map to TRBD2. Trimming took 8 bases from V and 4 from J; bases not matched to a gene: 10. The germline V gene encodes CDR1 SGHTA and CDR2 FQGTGA. This CDR3 spans 14 amino acids.

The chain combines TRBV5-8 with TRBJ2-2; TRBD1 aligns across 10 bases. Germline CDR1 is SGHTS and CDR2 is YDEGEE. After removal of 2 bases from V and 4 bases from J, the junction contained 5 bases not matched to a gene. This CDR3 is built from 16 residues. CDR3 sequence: CASSFRDRGLTGELFF. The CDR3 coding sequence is TGTGCCAGCAGCTTCCGGGACAGGGGACTCACCGGGGAGCTGTTTTTT.

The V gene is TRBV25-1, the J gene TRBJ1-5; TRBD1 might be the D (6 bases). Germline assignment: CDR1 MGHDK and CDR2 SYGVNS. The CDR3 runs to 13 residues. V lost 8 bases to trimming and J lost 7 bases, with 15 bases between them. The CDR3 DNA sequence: TGTGCCAGCGGACCGGGGGGCTGGCAGCCCCAGCATTTT. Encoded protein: CASGPGGWQPQHF.